Below, 6 T cell receptor beta chains from the same sample are listed, as sequenced in a study of T cells in Graves' hyperthyroidism and ophthalmopathy (dated by TCRdb to the late 2010s). The receptor library was made with multiplex PCR. Sequencing relied on an Illumina HiSeq 2000. The TCR beta CDR3 regions were amplified from the RNA transcripts. The first round of RT-PCR for the TCR CDR3 was performed with the HTBI primer set and the Qiagen OneStep RT-PCR kit. The public sequencing data were trimmed at Q25 with fastp and processed into clonotypes with MiXCR by TCRdb, which kept only in-frame beta chains. Duplicate CDR3 protein sequences are folded into a single record with the most common DNA and genes. The table for this sample lists approximately 400,000 distinct CDR3 sequences; over 11% of them were counted only once. Approximately 11% of the sample rests with the top ten. The sequenced material came from blood. Every receptor here comes from a woman aged 60-75 years with Graves' hyperthyroidism.

This clonotype was recorded a few times. This rearrangement joins TRBV2 to TRBJ1-4, with D unclear. The CDR3 runs 14 residues. The germline CDR1 and CDR2 sequences are SNHLY and FYNNEI. V gave up 3 bases and J gave up 0 bases, with 5 bases separating them. This chain's CDR3 is CASSERTTNEKLFF. DNA of the CDR3: TGTGCCAGCAGTGAGCGGACAACTAATGAAAAACTGTTTTTT.

There are many counts of this clonotype. J is TRBJ2-3 and V is TRBV20-1, with 12 bases that match TRBD1. CDR1 and CDR2 (germline): DFQATT, SNEGSKA (reference sequence). CDR3 length: 15 amino acids. Trimming at V came to 3 bases and at J to 3 bases, leaving 4 bases not matched to a gene. The CDR3 here is CSASGDRGRTDTQYF. The CDR3 region has the DNA TGCAGTGCTAGTGGGGACAGGGGGCGAACAGATACGCAGTATTTT.

Details on this clonotype: This may be a read error: a much more frequent sequence differs by one nucleotide. The CDR3 does not end in the conserved phenylalanine or tryptophan, so this is likely a read error. The V and J genes are TRBV28 and TRBJ1-5; D remains ambiguous. The CDR3 has 12 residues. The ends were cut back, 6 bases at V and 5 bases at J, with 8 bases in the middle. Germline V CDR1 and CDR2: MDHEN, SYDVKM. Here the CDR3 DNA reads TGTGCCAGCAGGTCCGTGGATCAGCCCCAGCATTCT. Translation: CASRSVDQPQHS.

This clonotype appeared many times. The chain combines TRBV27 with TRBJ1-5; TRBD1 agrees at 8 bases. With 6 bases clipped from V and 6 bases from J, the junction kept 7 bases outside the gene matches. CDR1 and CDR2 (germline): MNHEY, SMNVEV (reference sequence). The CDR3 consists of 14 residues. CDR3 residues: CASSRTGLSQPQHF. CDR3 DNA sequence: TGTGCCAGCAGCCGGACAGGGTTGAGTCAGCCCCAGCATTTT.

The V call is TRBV6-2 or TRBV6-3, the J call TRBJ1-4, with D tentatively TRBD1 (6 bases). This CDR3 contains 12 residues. Trimming removed 2 bases at V and 13 bases at J, with 11 bases between. Germline lookup yields CDR1 MNHEY and CDR2 SVGEGT. CDR3 in DNA: TGTGCCAGCAGTTACCAGGACAGACGACTGTTTTTT. Translation: CASSYQDRRLFF.

V and J are TRBV6-5 and TRBJ1-1, with TRBD1 matching 7 bases. The V gene's germline CDR1 is MNHEY and CDR2 SVGAGI. The CDR3 has 16 amino acids. J was trimmed by 2 bases and V by 0 bases; bases with no gene match: 6. CDR3 DNA sequence: TGTGCCAGCAGTTACTCGAGGGCAGGGGGAAACACTGAAGCTTTCTTT. Its protein is CASSYSRAGGNTEAFF.